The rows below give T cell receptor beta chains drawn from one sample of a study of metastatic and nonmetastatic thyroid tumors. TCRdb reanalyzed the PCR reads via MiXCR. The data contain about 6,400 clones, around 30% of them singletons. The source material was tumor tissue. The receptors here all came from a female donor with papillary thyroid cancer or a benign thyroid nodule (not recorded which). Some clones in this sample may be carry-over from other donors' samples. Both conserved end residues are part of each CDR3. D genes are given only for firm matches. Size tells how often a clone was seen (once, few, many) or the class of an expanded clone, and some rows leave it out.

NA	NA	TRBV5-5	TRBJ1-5	CASSSRGGTGNQPQHF	TGTGCCAGCAGCTCAAGGGGAGGGACGGGCAATCAGCCCCAGCATTTT
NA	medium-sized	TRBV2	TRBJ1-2	CASSPNSANYGYTF	TGTGCCAGCAGTCCCAATTCCGCTAACTATGGCTACACCTTC
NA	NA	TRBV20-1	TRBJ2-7	CSARPFSGPPLEQYF	TGCAGTGCTAGACCTTTTTCAGGCCCTCCCCTCGAGCAGTACTTC
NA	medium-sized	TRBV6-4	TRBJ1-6	CASSVSGPNSPLHF	TGTGCCAGCAGTGTGTCAGGGCCTAATTCACCCCTCCACTTT
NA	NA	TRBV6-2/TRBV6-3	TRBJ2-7	CASSPARAYEQYF	TGTGCCAGCAGCCCCGCACGGGCCTACGAGCAGTACTTC
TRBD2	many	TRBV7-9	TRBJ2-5	CASMNSGAAETQYF	TGTGCCAGCATGAATAGCGGGGCCGCAGAGACCCAGTACTTC
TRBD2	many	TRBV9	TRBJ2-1	CASSVGLAGDNEQFF	TGTGCCAGCAGCGTTGGACTAGCGGGAGATAATGAGCAGTTCTTC
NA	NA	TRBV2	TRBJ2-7	CAGKQGAYEQYF	TGTGCCGGTAAACAGGGAGCTTACGAGCAGTACTTC
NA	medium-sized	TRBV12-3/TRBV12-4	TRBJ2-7	CASTKILQGPQYF	TGTGCCAGCACCAAAATTCTGCAGGGCCCTCAGTACTTC
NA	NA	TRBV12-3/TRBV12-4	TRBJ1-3	CASSLGRVIGTGNTIYF	TGTGCCAGCAGTTTGGGCAGGGTGATAGGTACTGGAAACACCATATATTTT
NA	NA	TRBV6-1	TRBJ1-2	CASTEWVRENYGYTF	TGTGCCAGCACCGAATGGGTCAGGGAGAACTATGGCTACACCTTC
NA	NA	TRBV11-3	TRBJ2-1	CASSSRDAQFF	TGTGCCAGCAGCTCCCGGGACGCGCAGTTCTTC
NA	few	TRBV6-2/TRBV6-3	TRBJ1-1	CASSYRYRVGTEAFF	TGTGCCAGCAGTTACCGATACAGGGTGGGCACTGAAGCTTTCTTT
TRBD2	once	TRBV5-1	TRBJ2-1	CASSLVLAGPVSWNEQFF	TGCGCCAGCAGCTTGGTTCTAGCGGGACCCGTTTCTTGGAATGAGCAGTTCTTC
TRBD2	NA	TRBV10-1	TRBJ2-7	CASSDNRWAGGHYEQYF	TGCGCCAGCAGTGATAACCGATGGGCGGGAGGCCACTACGAGCAGTACTTC
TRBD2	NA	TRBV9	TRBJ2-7	CASSVGSGSYEQYF	TGTGCCAGCAGCGTAGGAAGCGGGAGCTACGAGCAGTACTTC
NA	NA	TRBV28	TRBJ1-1	CASSQGGANTEAFF	TGTGCCAGCAGCCAGGGCGGGGCGAACACTGAAGCTTTCTTT
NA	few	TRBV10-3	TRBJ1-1	CAISPSTNLNTEAFF	TGTGCCATCAGTCCCTCGACGAATCTGAACACTGAAGCTTTCTTT
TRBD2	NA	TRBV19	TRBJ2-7	CASSIDAPGLGISYEQYF	TGTGCCAGTAGTATAGATGCCCCGGGACTAGGGATATCCTACGAGCAGTACTTC
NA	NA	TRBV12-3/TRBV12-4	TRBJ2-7	CASGSTYEQYF	TGTGCCAGTGGCTCAACCTACGAGCAGTACTTC
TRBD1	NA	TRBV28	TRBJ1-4	CASRMDRKRVTNEKLFF	TGTGCCAGCAGAATGGACAGGAAGAGGGTCACTAATGAAAAACTGTTTTTT
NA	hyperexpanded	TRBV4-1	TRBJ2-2	CASSQGTASNTGELFF	TGCGCCAGCAGCCAAGGGACAGCGTCGAACACCGGGGAGCTGTTTTTT
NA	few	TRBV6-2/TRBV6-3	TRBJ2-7	CASSYSMGTGTLSEQYF	TGTGCCAGCAGTTACTCGATGGGTACAGGGACTCTCAGCGAGCAGTACTTC
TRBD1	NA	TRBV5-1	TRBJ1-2	CASSGTGDGYTF	TGCGCCAGCTCAGGGACAGGGGATGGCTACACCTTC
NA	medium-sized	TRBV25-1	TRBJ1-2	CASSEGGGYGYTF	TGTGCCAGCAGCGAAGGCGGGGGTTATGGCTACACCTTC
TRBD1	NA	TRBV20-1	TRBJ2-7	CSDSIPGQSSYDQYF	TGCAGTGATAGTATACCGGGACAGTCCTCCTACGACCAGTACTTC
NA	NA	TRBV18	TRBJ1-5	CASSPKGQSNQPQHF	TGTGCCAGCTCACCAAAGGGGCAGAGCAATCAGCCCCAGCATTTT
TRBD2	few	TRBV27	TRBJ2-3	CASWASGISTDTQYF	TGTGCCAGCTGGGCTAGCGGGATAAGCACAGATACGCAGTATTTT
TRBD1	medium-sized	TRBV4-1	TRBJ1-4	CASSQTGGFTNEKLFF	TGCGCCAGCAGCCAGACAGGGGGGTTTACTAATGAAAAACTGTTTTTT
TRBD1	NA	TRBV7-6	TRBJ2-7	CANSFGTGTYEQYF	TGTGCCAACAGCTTCGGGACAGGAACTTACGAGCAGTACTTC
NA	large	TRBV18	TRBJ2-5	CASSPPSGKGETQYF	TGTGCCAGCTCACCACCATCAGGGAAGGGAGAGACCCAGTACTTC
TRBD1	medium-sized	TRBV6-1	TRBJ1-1	CASSGTGTGNTEAFF	TGTGCCAGCAGTGGGACCGGGACAGGGAACACTGAAGCTTTCTTT
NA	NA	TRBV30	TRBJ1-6	CAWTLSGNSPLHF	TGTGCCTGGACCTTATCTGGGAATTCACCCCTCCACTTT
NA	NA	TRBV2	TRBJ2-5	CACERRQETQYF	TGTGCCTGCGAGCGAAGACAAGAGACACAGTACTTC
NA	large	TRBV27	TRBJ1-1	CASSFGYRGAAFF	TGTGCCAGCAGTTTCGGATATCGGGGCGCGGCTTTCTTT
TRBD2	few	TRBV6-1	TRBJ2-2	CASVAGGADTGELFF	TGTGCCAGTGTAGCGGGGGGAGCAGACACCGGGGAGCTGTTTTTT
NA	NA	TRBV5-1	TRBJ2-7	CASLDSLWEQYF	TGCGCCAGCTTGGACAGCCTTTGGGAGCAGTACTTC
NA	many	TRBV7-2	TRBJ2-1	CASSRRLEQFF	TGTGCCAGCAGCCGTCGCCTTGAGCAGTTCTTC
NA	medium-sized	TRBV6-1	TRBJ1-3	CASSLTGTGNTIYF	TGTGCCAGCAGTTTGACGGGGACTGGAAACACCATATATTTT
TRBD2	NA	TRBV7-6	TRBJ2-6	CASSPGTRGCCGANVLTF	TGTGCCAGCAGCCCTGGGACTAGGGGATGCTGTGGGGCCAACGTCCTGACTTTC
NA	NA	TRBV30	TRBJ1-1	CAWSVWGEAFF	TGTGCCTGGAGTGTATGGGGGGAAGCTTTCTTT
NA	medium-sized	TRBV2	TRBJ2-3	CASTLTGRTDTQYF	TGTGCCAGCACTCTAACAGGGCGCACAGATACGCAGTATTTT